A single sample gave rise to the 17 T cell receptor beta chains below, sequenced in a study of OX40 agonist ivuxolimab in advanced cancers. TCRdb's copy holds only in-frame clones and misses some; the assay was immunoSEQ multiplex PCR. The sample yields roughly 28,000 clones, 75% to 90% seen once. The sample was CD4+ or CD8+ T cells sorted from blood, taken in a trial of the OX40 agonist ivuxolimab. The source of these receptors is an adult with an advanced solid tumor such as melanoma, head and neck, liver or kidney cancer.

V is TRBV6-6 and J is TRBJ2-1; no clear D gene. CDR1 and CDR2 (germline): MNHNY, SVGAGI (reference sequence). V was clipped by 7 bases and J by 5 bases, with 9 bases between them. This CDR3 contains 12 residues. CDR3 region: CASTPGHNEQFF. In DNA, the CDR3 is TGTGCCAGCACCCCGGGCCACAATGAGCAGTTCTTC.

This rearrangement joins TRBV29-1 to TRBJ2-7; 8 bases map to TRBD1. The V segment lost 4 bases and the J segment 2 bases; nucleotides outside the gene matches: 19. This CDR3 region has 18 residues. The germline gives CDR1 SQVTM, CDR2 ANQGSEA. This CDR3 is CSVVGLSRDRLKPYEQYF. The CDR3 DNA follows: TGCAGCGTTGTGGGCCTCTCCCGGGACAGGCTCAAGCCCTACGAGCAGTACTTC.

The J gene is TRBJ2-3, the V gene TRBV7-2, with 10 bases matching TRBD1. V shed 2 bases and J 0 bases; nucleotides not matched to a gene: 11. CDR3 length equals 19 residues. Germline V CDR1 and CDR2: SGHTA, FQGNSA. CDR3 coding DNA: TGTGCCAGCAGCTTAAGGGCGACAGGGGGCGCCGCTAGCACAGATACGCAGTATTTT. Encoded protein: CASSLRATGGAASTDTQYF.

This chain uses TRBV9 with TRBJ1-2; 7 bases line up with TRBD1. This CDR3 comprises 14 residues. CDR1 is SGDLS, CDR2 YYNGEE, per germline. V lost 4 bases, J lost 1 base, and 4 bases stayed unmatched. The CDR3 DNA sequence: TGTGCCAGCAGCCGGGACAGTAATAACTATGGCTACACCTTC. It yields the protein CASSRDSNNYGYTF. Looking up the rest from reference TRBV9 and TRBJ1-2 gives the full variable domain: DSGVTQTPKHLITATGQRVTLRCSPRSGDLSVYWYQQSLDQGLQFLIQYYNGEERAKGNILERFSAQQFPDLHSELNLSSLELGDSALYFCASSRDSNNYGYTFGSGTRLTVV.

The V and J genes are TRBV15 and TRBJ2-1, with D perhaps matching TRBD2 (6 bases). The V and J ends lost 1 base and 4 bases respectively, with 11 bases between them. From germline, CDR1 is LNHNV and CDR2 YYDKDF (reference sequence). The CDR3 runs 15 residues. CDR3 protein: CATSRVRTTYNEQFF. Written as DNA, the CDR3 is TGTGCCACCAGCAGAGTTAGGACTACTTACAATGAGCAGTTCTTC.

CDR3 in DNA: TGTGCCAGCAGCCCGCCAGGGACCCCTTACGAGCAGTACTTC. It specifies CASSPPGTPYEQYF. The chain has TRBV7-9 and TRBJ2-7; D possibly uses TRBD1 or TRBD2 (5 bases each). The CDR3 is 14 residues long. V was clipped by 5 bases and J by 4 bases, with 15 bases between them. Per the germline V gene, CDR1 is SEHNR and CDR2 is FQNEAQ (reference sequence).

The chain carries TRBV6-5 and TRBJ2-5, with 7 nucleotides matching TRBD1. Germline V gene sequence: CDR1 MNHEY, CDR2 SVGAGI. The trim removed 7 bases at V and 4 bases at J, leaving 12 bases unmatched. The CDR3 is made up of 15 amino acids. The CDR3 region is CASTRTGSSRETQYF. The CDR3 DNA sequence: TGTGCCAGCACCCGGACAGGATCTAGTCGAGAGACCCAGTACTTC.

The gene calls are TRBV9 and TRBJ2-6; possibly TRBD1 for D (6 bases). Trimming removed 4 bases from V and 3 bases from J, with 14 bases in between. The CDR3 has 16 amino acids. CDR1 is SGDLS and CDR2 is YYNGEE in the germline V gene. The CDR3 spells CASSTNRVGGANVLTF. The CDR3 nucleotides are TGTGCCAGCAGCACTAACAGGGTAGGTGGGGCCAACGTCCTGACTTTC. Using reference TRBV9 and TRBJ2-6 for the parts outside the CDR3, the full variable domain is DSGVTQTPKHLITATGQRVTLRCSPRSGDLSVYWYQQSLDQGLQFLIQYYNGEERAKGNILERFSAQQFPDLHSELNLSSLELGDSALYFCASSTNRVGGANVLTFGAGSRLTVL.

The chain combines TRBV4-1 with TRBJ2-7; D possibly matches TRBD1 or TRBD2 (6 bases each). The V end was cut by 0 bases, the J end by 0 bases, with 21 bases between. The CDR3 has 19 amino acids. The germline V gene has CDR1 MGHRA and CDR2 YSYEKL. Written as DNA, the CDR3 is TGCGCCAGCAGCCAAGATATCAGTATTAGGGGGGCCTCCTCCTACGAGCAGTACTTC. It is translated as CASSQDISIRGASSYEQYF.

The V and J genes are TRBV27 and TRBJ2-2; 7 bases are a match to TRBD1. The ends lost 6 bases at V and 10 bases at J; junction bases unmatched: 5. Germline loops: CDR1 MNHEY, CDR2 SMNVEV (reference sequence). There are 12 residues in the CDR3. CDR3 nucleotide sequence: TGTGCCAGCAGCTCAGGGGGAGTGGAGCTGTTTTTT. This translates into CASSSGGVELFF.

This clone came up once. The gene calls are TRBV6-5 and TRBJ2-7; D ambiguous. CDR1 is MNHEY, CDR2 SVGAGI, per germline. Trimming stripped 2 bases from V and 5 bases from J, with 10 bases between. This CDR3 has 13 amino acids. DNA of the CDR3: TGTGCCAGCAGTTACGGGCAGGTCGACGAGCAGTACTTC. Protein product: CASSYGQVDEQYF.

The V and J genes are TRBV7-2 and TRBJ1-2; a possible D gene is TRBD1 (5 bases). Trimming pared 7 bases from V and 8 bases from J, leaving 20 bases between. Germline assignment: CDR1 SGHTA and CDR2 FQGNSA. CDR3 size: 14 residues. DNA of the CDR3: TGTGCCAGCACCAGCGGGGCCCAGGCGCCGGGCTACACCTTC. It yields the protein CASTSGAQAPGYTF.

The chain recombines TRBV19 with TRBJ2-2; no firm D call. CDR1 and CDR2 from the germline V gene are LNHDA and SQIVND (reference sequence). V lost 5 bases and J 4 bases, leaving 5 bases between the germline ends. The length of the CDR3 is 12 residues. CDR3 coding DNA: TGTGCCAGTAGTTTGGGCACCGGGGAGCTGTTTTTT. Amino acid sequence: CASSLGTGELFF.

This clone has just a few counts. The chain couples TRBV9 to TRBJ1-2; D unclear. V lost 0 bases, J lost 7 bases, and 13 bases lay in between. The CDR3 contains 14 residues. Germline V gives CDR1 SGDLS, CDR2 YYNGEE. CDR3 region: CASSVDRWGIGYTF. In nucleotides, the CDR3 is TGTGCCAGCAGCGTAGACCGGTGGGGAATTGGCTACACCTTC.

This clone was recorded only once. The CDR3 nucleotides read TGTGCCAGCAGCCAGTTGGGGAGTGGGGGCACGAACACTGAAGCTTTCTTT. Translated: CASSQLGSGGTNTEAFF. The V call is TRBV13, the J call TRBJ1-1; weak D call: TRBD1 (6 bases). Germline CDR1 reads PRHDT; CDR2 reads FYEKMQ (reference sequence). The CDR3 is 17 residues long. V was clipped by 5 bases and J by 1 base, with 20 bases between them.

The rearrangement uses TRBV10-3 and TRBJ1-5, with 7 bases identical to TRBD1. Germline V CDR1 and CDR2: ENHRY, SYGVKD. Losses at the gene ends were 0 bases for V and 7 bases for J; bases not matched to a gene: 3. The CDR3 runs 14 residues. The CDR3 here is CAISESGQSQPQHF. CDR3 coding DNA: TGTGCCATCAGTGAGTCGGGACAGAGCCAGCCCCAGCATTTT.

The chain links TRBV7-9 to TRBJ1-4; D call uncertain. Trimming took off 10 bases at V and 0 bases at J, with 9 bases between the two ends. Germline CDR1 SEHNR, CDR2 FQNEAQ (reference sequence). The CDR3 length is 13 residues. CDR3 region: CATEGATNEKLFF. Here the CDR3 DNA reads TGTGCCACCGAGGGAGCAACTAATGAAAAACTGTTTTTT.